The rows below give T cell receptor beta chains drawn from one sample of a study of shared clonotypes between healthy human individuals. Assay used: immunoSEQ multiplex PCR; TCRdb lists only in-frame clones, some missing. The data show a few million clones, around nine tenths seen once. The sequenced material came from naive CD4+ T cells sorted from blood. All receptors derive from a man between 18 and 29 years old in good health. Each CDR3 is given with its conserved first and last residue. D genes are given only for firm matches. Clone size is given for some rows only: seen once, a few or many times, or a class if the clone is expanded.

clone size,J gene,D gene,V gene,CDR3 protein,CDR3 DNA
.,TRBJ2-7,.,TRBV28,CASSSSDSSYEQYF,TGTGCCAGCAGTTCCTCGGACAGTTCCTACGAGCAGTACTTC
.,TRBJ2-1,TRBD2,TRBV7-2,CASSLVMVAGGNEQFF,TGTGCCAGCAGCTTAGTAATGGTAGCGGGAGGCAATGAGCAGTTCTTC
.,TRBJ1-4,.,TRBV19,CASSISGGRMNVELFF,TGTGCCAGTAGTATTAGCGGGGGTAGAATGAATGTGGAACTGTTTTTT
once,TRBJ2-1,.,TRBV2,CASSGIAVTSYNEQFF,TGTGCCAGCAGTGGGATAGCGGTCACCTCCTACAATGAGCAGTTCTTC
.,TRBJ1-2,.,TRBV6-5,CASSYSRPPDYGYTF,TGTGCCAGCAGTTACTCGAGACCGCCTGACTATGGCTACACCTTC
.,TRBJ1-3,.,TRBV2,CASEQGFSSGNTIYF,TGTGCCAGTGAACAGGGATTTTCCTCTGGAAACACCATATATTTT
.,TRBJ1-1,TRBD1,TRBV7-9,CASSKGQGAFF,TGTGCCAGCAGCAAGGGACAGGGAGCTTTCTTT
.,TRBJ2-3,TRBD2,TRBV5-1,CASSFFTSGGVDTQYF,TGCGCCAGCAGCTTCTTTACTAGCGGGGGGGTGGATACGCAGTATTTT
.,TRBJ2-7,.,TRBV6-1,CASSAVSSYEQYF,TGTGCCAGCAGTGCGGTCAGCTCCTACGAGCAGTACTTC
.,TRBJ1-3,TRBD1,TRBV30,CAWLGQGSGNTIYF,TGTGCCTGGCTAGGACAGGGTTCTGGAAACACCATATATTTT
.,TRBJ1-6,.,TRBV27,CASSLQGPNSPLHF,TGTGCCAGCAGTTTACAGGGGCCAAATTCACCCCTCCACTTT
.,TRBJ2-1,.,TRBV13,CASSLSGISYNEQFF,TGTGCCAGCAGCTTATCTGGTATCTCCTACAATGAGCAGTTCTTC
few,TRBJ1-1,TRBD1,TRBV18,CASSPGQDTEAFF,TGTGCCAGCTCACCCGGACAGGACACTGAAGCTTTCTTT
.,TRBJ1-2,TRBD1,TRBV4-3,CASSQGTGAVRYGYTF,TGCGCCAGCAGCCAGGGTACAGGGGCGGTTCGATATGGCTACACCTTC
.,TRBJ1-1,TRBD1,TRBV29-1,CSVDPGTGGVEAFF,TGCAGCGTGGACCCCGGGACAGGGGGAGTTGAAGCTTTCTTT
.,TRBJ1-1,.,TRBV12-1,CASSFRRVAAEAFF,TGTGCCAGCAGCTTCCGACGTGTCGCGGCTGAAGCTTTCTTT
.,TRBJ2-2,.,TRBV10-1,CASSRRGGGELFF,TGCGCCAGCAGCCGTCGAGGTGGCGGGGAGCTGTTTTTT
.,TRBJ1-1,.,TRBV30,CAWSRQINTEAFF,TGTGCCTGGAGTAGACAGATTAACACTGAAGCTTTCTTT
once,TRBJ2-7,TRBD2,TRBV7-9,CASSMAGGGTYEQYF,TGTGCCAGCAGCATGGCGGGGGGAGGTACCTACGAGCAGTACTTC
.,TRBJ2-2,TRBD2,TRBV9,CASSATSGYTGELFF,TGTGCCAGCAGCGCGACTAGCGGGTACACCGGGGAGCTGTTTTTT
.,TRBJ2-1,TRBD2,TRBV6-6,CASAISGYSYNEQFF,TGTGCCAGCGCAATTAGCGGGTACTCCTACAATGAGCAGTTCTTC
.,TRBJ1-1,TRBD1,TRBV27,CASTLGDRGRRTEAFF,TGTGCCAGCACCCTCGGGGACAGGGGGCGCCGGACTGAAGCTTTCTTT
.,TRBJ1-1,.,TRBV5-1,CASSLATGIAIGFF,TGCGCCAGCAGCTTGGCTACAGGGATTGCAATTGGTTTCTTT
.,TRBJ2-1,TRBD1,TRBV29-1,CSVEEGVPGGWNEQFF,TGCAGCGTTGAAGAGGGGGTACCAGGGGGATGGAATGAGCAGTTCTTC
.,TRBJ2-5,.,TRBV11-3,CVSSGGVSETQYF,TGTGTCAGCAGCGGAGGCGTCTCGGAGACCCAGTACTTC
.,TRBJ2-1,TRBD2,TRBV7-9,CASSHSGGSYNEQFF,TGTGCCAGCAGCCATAGCGGGGGATCCTACAATGAGCAGTTCTTC
.,TRBJ2-3,.,TRBV30,CAWRAQDTQYF,TGTGCCTGGAGGGCTCAAGATACGCAGTATTTT
once,TRBJ2-7,.,TRBV6-1,CASRGGTGEQYF,TGTGCCAGCAGGGGGGGGACAGGTGAGCAGTACTTC
.,TRBJ1-2,.,TRBV5-6,CASSLFSVGGYTF,TGTGCCAGCAGCTTGTTTTCTGTGGGTGGCTACACCTTC
.,TRBJ2-7,TRBD2,TRBV2,CASRDSSGRYEQYF,TGTGCCAGCAGGGACTCTAGCGGGAGGTACGAGCAGTACTTC
.,TRBJ2-3,.,TRBV6-5,CASSRDFMGTQYF,TGTGCCAGCAGCCGGGACTTTATGGGTACGCAGTATTTT
.,TRBJ2-2,TRBD1,TRBV18,CASSPRGQTNTGELFF,TGTGCCAGCTCACCACGGGGACAGACGAACACCGGGGAGCTGTTTTTT
.,TRBJ1-4,.,TRBV21-1,CASSVPGPNEKLFF,TGTGCCAGCTCCGTACCGGGCCCTAATGAAAAACTGTTTTTT
.,TRBJ1-5,.,TRBV4-1,CASSQEGNGGDQPQHF,TGCGCCAGCAGCCAAGAGGGGAATGGGGGGGACCAGCCCCAGCATTTT
few,TRBJ1-1,.,TRBV9,CASSATPGDTEAFF,TGTGCCAGCAGCGCCACCCCCGGGGACACTGAAGCTTTCTTT
once,TRBJ2-7,TRBD1,TRBV9,CASSAQGAVEQYF,TGTGCCAGCAGCGCCCAGGGGGCTGTGGAGCAGTACTTC
.,TRBJ2-1,.,TRBV28,CASTGKQSRDEQFF,TGTGCCAGCACGGGGAAACAGTCCAGGGATGAGCAGTTCTTC
.,TRBJ1-1,.,TRBV5-1,CASSLSPSGLNTEAFF,TGCGCCAGCAGCTTGAGTCCGTCGGGCCTGAACACTGAAGCTTTCTTT
few,TRBJ1-1,.,TRBV2,CASSERQSTEAFF,TGTGCCAGCAGTGAGCGACAGAGCACTGAAGCTTTCTTT
.,TRBJ2-7,TRBD1,TRBV28,CASMVTGGSYEQYF,TGTGCCAGCATGGTGACAGGGGGGAGCTACGAGCAGTACTTC
.,TRBJ2-1,TRBD2,TRBV5-1,CASSLPRTSGSNNEQFF,TGCGCCAGCAGCTTGCCCCGGACTAGCGGGAGCAACAATGAGCAGTTCTTC
.,TRBJ1-5,.,TRBV5-1,CASSLDAGASNQPQHF,TGCGCCAGCAGCTTGGATGCGGGGGCCAGCAATCAGCCCCAGCATTTT
.,TRBJ2-1,TRBD2,TRBV7-2,CASSLVTVSGRDSYNEQFF,TGTGCCAGCAGCTTAGTCACAGTTAGCGGGAGGGACTCCTACAATGAGCAGTTCTTC
.,TRBJ2-5,.,TRBV7-9,CASSLSGRVQETQYF,TGTGCCAGCAGCTTAAGCGGCAGGGTACAGGAGACCCAGTACTTC
.,TRBJ2-7,TRBD1,TRBV6-1,CASSVGTGGKYEQYF,TGTGCCAGCAGTGTGGGGACAGGGGGCAAGTACGAGCAGTACTTC
.,TRBJ1-1,TRBD1,TRBV15,CATSRDSEGAREAFF,TGTGCCACCAGCAGAGATTCCGAGGGGGCGCGTGAAGCTTTCTTT
.,TRBJ1-1,.,TRBV2,CASSTPGRTMNTEAFF,TGTGCCAGCAGTACTCCGGGACGGACTATGAACACTGAAGCTTTCTTT